A single sample is the source of the 8 T cell receptor beta chains below, sequenced in a study of ipilimumab plus nivolumab after autologous stem cell transplantation. The table came from immunoSEQ multiplex PCR; TCRdb's copy has only in-frame clones and leaves some out. Here the sample spans tens of thousands of clones, approximately 92% being singletons. Sequencing was performed on PBMCs, taken in a trial of ipilimumab plus nivolumab as post-transplant consolidation. These TCRs come from a male donor with multiple myeloma.

The V and J genes are TRBV25-1 and TRBJ2-5; no clear D gene. There are 14 residues in the CDR3. CDR1 is MGHDK and CDR2 is SYGVNS in the germline V gene. V lost 1 base and J 1 base, leaving 7 bases between the germline ends. The CDR3 protein is CASSELGPQETQYF. The CDR3 DNA sequence: TGTGCCAGCAGTGAATTAGGGCCCCAAGAGACCCAGTACTTC.

The rearrangement joins TRBV11-3 to TRBJ2-3, with 12 bases identical to TRBD2. CDR3 length equals 15 residues. V gave up 1 base and J gave up 6 bases; unmatched junction bases: 2. Germline CDR1 and CDR2: SGHNT and YENEEA. The CDR3 is CASSLGLAGADTQYF. CDR3 nucleotides: TGTGCCAGCAGCTTAGGACTAGCGGGAGCCGATACGCAGTATTTT.

This clone appeared a single time. The V and J genes are TRBV7-2 and TRBJ1-3; D is perhaps TRBD1 (5 bases). The CDR3 extends over 16 amino acids. Deletions cut 5 bases from V and 0 bases from J, with 14 bases between. Germline-derived CDR1 and CDR2 are SGHTA and FQGNSA. The CDR3 loop is CASSPNAGVSGNTIYF. DNA for the CDR3: TGTGCCAGCAGCCCTAATGCGGGGGTCTCTGGAAACACCATATATTTT.

V usage is TRBV7-2 and J usage is TRBJ2-5; 12 bases are shared with TRBD2. The junction had 5 bases not matched to a gene; V was cut back by 4 bases and J by 2 bases. Germline CDR1 reads SGHTA; CDR2 reads FQGNSA. The CDR3 has 16 residues. CDR3 sequence: CASSSRLAGEQETQYF. The CDR3 nucleotides are TGTGCCAGCAGCTCGCGACTAGCGGGGGAGCAAGAGACCCAGTACTTC.

This rearrangement joins TRBV27 to TRBJ1-5, with D unresolved. The CDR3 extends over 14 amino acids. In germline, CDR1 is MNHEY, CDR2 SMNVEV (reference sequence). The V end was cut by 2 bases, the J end by 4 bases, with 9 bases between. The CDR3 spells CASSLQAANQPQHF. The DNA for the CDR3 is TGTGCCAGCAGTTTACAGGCGGCTAATCAGCCCCAGCATTTT.

The rearrangement uses TRBV30 and TRBJ2-5; D not resolved. V was trimmed by 0 bases and J by 3 bases, leaving 8 bases between them. CDR1 is GTSNPN and CDR2 is SVGIG in the germline V gene (reference sequence). CDR3 length: 13 residues. DNA of the CDR3: TGTGCCTGGAGTGTACTTCGGGAAGAGACCCAGTACTTC. Translated: CAWSVLREETQYF.

This sequence joins TRBV15 and TRBJ2-7; D may be TRBD1 (5 bases). This CDR3 has 14 amino acids. Trimming removed 0 bases at V and 2 bases at J, with 8 bases between. CDR1 is LNHNV and CDR2 is YYDKDF in the germline V gene (reference sequence). The CDR3 DNA follows: TGTGCCACCAGCAGAGAAGCGACAGCCTACGAGCAGTACTTC. Encoded protein: CATSREATAYEQYF.

The rearrangement joins TRBV18 to TRBJ1-5; no definite D call. CDR3 length equals 13 residues. The germline CDR1 and CDR2 sequences are KGHSH and LQKENI. Trimming stripped 1 base from V and 4 bases from J, with 5 bases between. The CDR3 region is CASSPQGNQPQHF. The CDR3 DNA is TGTGCCAGCTCACCACAGGGTAATCAGCCCCAGCATTTT.